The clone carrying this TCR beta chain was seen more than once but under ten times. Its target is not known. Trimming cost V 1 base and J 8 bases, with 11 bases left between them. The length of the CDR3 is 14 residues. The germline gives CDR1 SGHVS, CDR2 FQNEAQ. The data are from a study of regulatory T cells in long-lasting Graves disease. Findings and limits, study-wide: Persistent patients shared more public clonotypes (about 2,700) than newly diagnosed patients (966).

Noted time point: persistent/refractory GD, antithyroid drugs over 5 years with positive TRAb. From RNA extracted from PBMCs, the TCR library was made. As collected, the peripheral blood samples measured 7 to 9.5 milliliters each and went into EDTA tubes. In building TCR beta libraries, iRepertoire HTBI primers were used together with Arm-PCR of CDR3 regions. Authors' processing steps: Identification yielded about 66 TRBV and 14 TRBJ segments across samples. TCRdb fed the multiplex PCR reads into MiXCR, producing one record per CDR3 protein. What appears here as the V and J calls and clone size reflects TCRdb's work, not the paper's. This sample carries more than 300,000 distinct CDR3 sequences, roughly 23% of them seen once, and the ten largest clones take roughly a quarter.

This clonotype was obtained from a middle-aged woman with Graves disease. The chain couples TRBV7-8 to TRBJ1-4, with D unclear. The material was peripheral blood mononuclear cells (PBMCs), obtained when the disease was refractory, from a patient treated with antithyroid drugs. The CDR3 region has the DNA TGTGCCAGCAGCTTAGATCCCCTAGGGGAAAAACTGTTTTTT. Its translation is CASSLDPLGEKLFF.